This TCR beta chain was sequenced in a study of shared clonotypes between healthy human individuals. The study, taken as a whole, reports: Memory subsets generally showed lower estimated richness than naive subsets.

Each sample came from a Caucasian adult donor living in Nashville, Tennessee. Splitting the CD4+ cells yielded a CD45RA+ naive subset and a CD45RA-negative memory subset. About this clone itself: The antigen is unknown.

It was about 210 ng DNA, 25,000 to 35,000 T cell genomes, that sorted-subset replicate PCRs used. Generated by immunoSEQ multiplex PCR, the TCRdb table keeps only in-frame clones and is missing some. The sample holds roughly 2.2 million clones, over 90% seen once. CDR3 length equals 14 residues. Trimming cost V 2 bases and J 5 bases, with 13 bases left between them. CDR1 and CDR2 (germline): MGHDK, SYGVNS. Source material: naive CD4+ T cells from PBMCs. The sample's subset: CD45RA+ positively selected. The chain combines TRBV25-1 with TRBJ2-7, with a weak D call TRBD2 (6 bases). The TCR comes from a man between 18 and 35 years old in good health. Some clones in this sample may be carry-over from other donors' samples. CDR3 in amino acids: CASSEGGIQDEQYF. The CDR3 region has the DNA TGTGCCAGCAGTGAAGGGGGGATTCAAGACGAGCAGTACTTC.